This T cell receptor beta chain emerged from a study of T cell repertoires in cytomegalovirus infection. Background on the study: Newly reported HLA-C-restricted and thoroughly characterized HLA-B-restricted CMV epitopes were employed. Carrying CMV and the relevant HLA type showed in public TCR beta signatures.

TCRdb recomputed calls from the reads with MiXCR, one row per CDR3 protein. The data hold roughly 500,000 distinct CDR3 sequences, with roughly 34% observed a single time. This clonotype has just a few counts. Its specificity is unknown. Study-level findings and limits: In two of eight donors, the top clonotype was HLA-C-restricted CMV-specific.

The clonotype comes from a human donor in good health (CMV status not recorded). Some clones in this sample may be carry-over from other donors' samples. The specimen was cultured PBMCs, collected from culture after CMV antigen stimulation.

The DNA for the CDR3 is TGTGCCAGCAGCTTAGGGGTCGAAGGAGCTTTCTTT. Translated: CASSLGVEGAFF. V and J are TRBV7-2 and TRBJ1-1; D ambiguous. Between the trimmed V and J ends, which lost 1 base and 10 bases, there was a span of 10 bases. This CDR3 is built from 12 residues. CDR1 and CDR2 from the germline V gene are SGHTA and FQGNSA.